The rows below give T cell receptor beta chains drawn from one sample of a study of blood T cell repertoires in COVID-19. Some clones are missing from TCRdb's copy, which holds only in-frame ones; the method was immunoSEQ multiplex PCR. The sample holds roughly 97,000 clones, more than 75% seen once. Material for sequencing was peripheral blood. Receptor source: a man between 65 and 85 years old with acute or convalescent COVID-19. CDR3s include the opening cysteine and the closing phenylalanine or tryptophan. D genes are given only for firm matches. Clone size is stated in some rows and not others, as once, few, many or a class when expanded.

v_call: TRBV28
clone_size: once
d_call: NA
j_call: TRBJ1-3
cdr3_aa: CASSILALEGNTIYF
cdr3_nt: TGTGCCAGCAGTATACTAGCACTTGAAGGAAACACCATATATTTT

v_call: TRBV10-3
clone_size: NA
d_call: TRBD2
j_call: TRBJ2-7
cdr3_aa: CAISELDGTSFYEQYF
cdr3_nt: TGTGCCATCAGTGAGTTGGACGGGACTAGCTTCTACGAGCAGTACTTC

v_call: TRBV6-1
clone_size: NA
d_call: NA
j_call: TRBJ1-4
cdr3_aa: CASSSGQSVEKLFF
cdr3_nt: TGTGCCAGCAGCTCCGGACAGAGCGTTGAAAAACTGTTTTTT

v_call: TRBV7-9
clone_size: NA
d_call: NA
j_call: TRBJ2-2
cdr3_aa: CASSPPRGGPAITGELFF
cdr3_nt: TGTGCCAGCAGCCCCCCTAGGGGGGGGCCAGCTATAACCGGGGAGCTGTTTTTT

v_call: TRBV3-1/TRBV3-2
clone_size: NA
d_call: NA
j_call: TRBJ2-7
cdr3_aa: CASSPTQGSYEQYF
cdr3_nt: TGTGCCAGCAGCCCGACACAGGGCTCCTACGAGCAGTACTTC

v_call: TRBV19
clone_size: NA
d_call: NA
j_call: TRBJ1-5
cdr3_aa: CASSIRQGNQPQHF
cdr3_nt: TGTGCCAGTAGTATAAGGCAGGGAAATCAGCCCCAGCATTTT

v_call: TRBV7-9
clone_size: NA
d_call: NA
j_call: TRBJ2-1
cdr3_aa: CASSLVVLNEQFF
cdr3_nt: TGTGCCAGCAGCTTAGTAGTGCTGAATGAGCAGTTCTTC

v_call: TRBV18
clone_size: NA
d_call: TRBD1
j_call: TRBJ2-5
cdr3_aa: CASSGRDGTAWGETQYF
cdr3_nt: TGTGCCAGCTCCGGTCGGGATGGGACAGCATGGGGAGAGACCCAGTACTTC

v_call: TRBV13
clone_size: NA
d_call: NA
j_call: TRBJ1-2
cdr3_aa: CASSLFSGANYGYTF
cdr3_nt: TGTGCCAGCAGCTTATTTTCCGGGGCTAACTATGGCTACACCTTC

v_call: TRBV7-8
clone_size: once
d_call: NA
j_call: TRBJ1-2
cdr3_aa: CASSLDTADNYGYTF
cdr3_nt: TGTGCCAGCAGCTTAGACACAGCCGATAACTATGGCTACACCTTC